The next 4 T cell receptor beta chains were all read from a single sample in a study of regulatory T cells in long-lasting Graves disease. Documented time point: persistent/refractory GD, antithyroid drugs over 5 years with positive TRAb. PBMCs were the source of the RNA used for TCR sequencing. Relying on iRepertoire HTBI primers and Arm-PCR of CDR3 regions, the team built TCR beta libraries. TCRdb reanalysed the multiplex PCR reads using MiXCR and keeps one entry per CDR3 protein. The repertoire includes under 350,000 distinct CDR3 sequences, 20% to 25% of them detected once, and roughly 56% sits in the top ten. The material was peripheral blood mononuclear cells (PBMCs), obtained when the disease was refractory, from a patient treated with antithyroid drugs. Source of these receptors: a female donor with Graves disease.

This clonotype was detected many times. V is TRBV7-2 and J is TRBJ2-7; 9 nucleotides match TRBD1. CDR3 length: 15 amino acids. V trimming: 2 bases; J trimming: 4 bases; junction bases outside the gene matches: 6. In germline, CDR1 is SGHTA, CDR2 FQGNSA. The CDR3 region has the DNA TGTGCCAGCAGCTTACCCCCGGGACAGGGATACGAGCAGTACTTC. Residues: CASSLPPGQGYEQYF.

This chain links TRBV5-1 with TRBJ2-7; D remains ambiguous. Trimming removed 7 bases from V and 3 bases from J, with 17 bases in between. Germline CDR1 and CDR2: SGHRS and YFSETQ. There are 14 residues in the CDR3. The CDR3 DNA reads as TGCGCCAGCGGCTACCGGGCCGGTCACTACGAGCAGTACTTC. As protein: CASGYRAGHYEQYF.

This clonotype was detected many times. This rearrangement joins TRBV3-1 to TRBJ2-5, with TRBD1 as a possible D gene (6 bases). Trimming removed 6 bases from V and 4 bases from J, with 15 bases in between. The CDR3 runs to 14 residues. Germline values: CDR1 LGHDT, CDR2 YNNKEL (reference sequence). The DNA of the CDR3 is TGTGCCAGCAGAACCAGGGGTTTACGAGAGACCCAGTACTTC. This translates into CASRTRGLRETQYF.

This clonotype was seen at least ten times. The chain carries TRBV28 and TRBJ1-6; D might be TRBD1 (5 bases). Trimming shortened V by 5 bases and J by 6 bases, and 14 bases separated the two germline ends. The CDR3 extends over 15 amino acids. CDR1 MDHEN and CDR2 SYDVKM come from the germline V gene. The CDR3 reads CASSHYRTTNSPLHF. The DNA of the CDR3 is TGTGCCAGCAGTCACTACAGGACAACTAATTCACCCCTCCACTTT.